These 20 T cell receptor beta chains were all obtained from the same sample, sequenced in a study of T cell responses to AZD1222 COVID-19 vaccine. Generated by immunoSEQ multiplex PCR, the TCRdb table keeps only in-frame clones and is missing some. The sample has over 50,000 clones, about four fifths seen once. The specimen comprised peripheral blood, sampled on day 0 of AZD1222 vaccination. These receptors all come from an adult in good health.

V and J are TRBV5-8 and TRBJ2-5; D call uncertain. Trimming removed 0 bases at V and 5 bases at J, with 8 bases between. Germline CDR1 SGHTS, CDR2 YDEGEE. CDR3 length equals 13 residues. CDR3 residues: CASSLDSEETQYF. The CDR3 DNA follows: TGTGCCAGCAGCTTGGACAGTGAGGAGACCCAGTACTTC.

CDR3 DNA sequence: TGTGCCAGCAGCTTAATTTTAACGGGATCACCGGCCGGAGGGTACGAGCAGTACTTC. This codes for CASSLILTGSPAGGYEQYF. V gene TRBV7-2 combines with J gene TRBJ2-7; perhaps TRBD2 as D (6 bases). Germline values: CDR1 SGHTA, CDR2 FQGNSA. The CDR3 spans 19 residues. Trimming shortened V by 2 bases and J by 4 bases, and 27 bases separated the two germline ends.

This sequence joins TRBV11-2 and TRBJ1-2; D is perhaps TRBD1 (6 bases). V was pared by 2 bases and J by 3 bases, with 16 bases between. The germline CDR1 and CDR2 sequences are SGHAT and FQNNGV. The CDR3 extends over 16 amino acids. As DNA, the CDR3 is TGTGCCAGCAGCTTAATGTCTGTCTCAGGGGACTATGGCTACACCTTC. Translated, it gives CASSLMSVSGDYGYTF.

This chain joins TRBV28 and TRBJ1-4, with D tentatively TRBD1 (6 bases). V shed 7 bases and J shed 11 bases, with 17 bases lying between them. CDR1 is MDHEN and CDR2 is SYDVKM in the germline V gene. The CDR3 consists of 13 residues. DNA of the CDR3: TGTGCCAGCAATGGGCAGGGGTCGGGGAAACTGTTTTTT. Protein product: CASNGQGSGKLFF.

This clone came up a few times. The J gene is TRBJ2-7, the V gene TRBV7-9; weak D call: TRBD2 (5 bases). This CDR3 spans 13 amino acids. Trimming removed 4 bases from V and 2 bases from J, with 9 bases in between. Germline V CDR1 and CDR2: SEHNR, FQNEAQ (reference sequence). The CDR3 bases are TGTGCCAGCAGCTCAGCGGAGACCTACGAGCAGTACTTC. It is translated as CASSSAETYEQYF.

J is TRBJ1-3 and V is TRBV5-6, with D possibly matching TRBD1 (5 bases). The CDR3 runs to 16 residues. With 0 bases removed from V and 4 bases from J, the gap between germline ends came to 14 bases. The germline V gene encodes CDR1 SGHDT and CDR2 YYEEEE. CDR3 in DNA: TGTGCCAGCAGCTTGGCCGGGGAGGGGAGCGGAAACACCATATATTTT. This translates into CASSLAGEGSGNTIYF.

The rearrangement links TRBV30 to TRBJ1-2; D call uncertain. The CDR3 has 13 residues. Trimming stripped 0 bases from V and 4 bases from J, with 9 bases between. Germline CDR1 is GTSNPN and CDR2 is SVGIG (reference sequence). The CDR3 region is CAWSVKGAYGYTF. In nucleotides, the CDR3 is TGTGCCTGGAGTGTAAAGGGAGCCTATGGCTACACCTTC.

This chain links TRBV6-4 with TRBJ1-1; unclear D gene. Trimming pared 4 bases from V and 0 bases from J, leaving 15 bases between. CDR1 is MRHNA, CDR2 SNTAGT, per germline. This CDR3 spans 16 amino acids. CDR3 nucleotide sequence: TGTGCCAGCAGTGCAGACTTTCAACTTATGAACACTGAAGCTTTCTTT. This encodes CASSADFQLMNTEAFF.

The chain recombines TRBV6-5 with TRBJ1-3; no definite D call. Germline V gene sequence: CDR1 MNHEY, CDR2 SVGAGI. V was trimmed by 11 bases and J by 0 bases, leaving 14 bases between them. The CDR3 is made up of 14 amino acids. The CDR3: CAAVQKGSGNTIYF. The CDR3, as DNA: TGTGCCGCTGTACAGAAGGGCTCTGGAAACACCATATATTTT.

The genes are TRBV6-2 or TRBV6-3 and TRBJ1-2; the D is unclear. The germline V and J ends were trimmed by 5 bases and 1 base, with 5 bases remaining between them. The germline V gene has CDR1 MNHEY and CDR2 SVGEGT. The CDR3 consists of 12 residues. CDR3 protein: CASSLNNYGYTF. The CDR3 DNA is TGTGCCAGCAGTCTGAATAACTATGGCTACACCTTC.

The chain links TRBV18 to TRBJ1-1; D unclear. Deletions cut 8 bases from V and 0 bases from J, with 10 bases between. The germline gives CDR1 KGHSH, CDR2 LQKENI. The CDR3 extends over 13 amino acids. The CDR3 region is CASALSMNTEAFF. In DNA form, the CDR3 reads TGTGCCAGCGCATTAAGCATGAACACTGAAGCTTTCTTT.

J is TRBJ2-3 and V is TRBV11-2, with TRBD2 matching over 7 bases. With V trimmed by 1 base and J by 7 bases, 11 bases remained unmatched. Looked up from germline, CDR1 is SGHAT and CDR2 is FQNNGV. There are 16 residues in the CDR3. This CDR3 is CASSLGDPGLGYTQYF. CDR3 coding DNA: TGTGCCAGCAGCTTAGGGGACCCAGGACTAGGGTATACGCAGTATTTT.

This clone was counted between two and nine times. This chain links TRBV6-4 with TRBJ2-1; 10 bases are shared with TRBD2. The junction had 1 base not matched to a gene; V was cut back by 5 bases and J by 0 bases. The CDR3 covers 15 residues. Germline V lookup: CDR1 MRHNA, CDR2 SNTAGT. The DNA of the CDR3 is TGTGCCAGCAGTCGGACTAGCGGCTCCTACAATGAGCAGTTCTTC. Translation: CASSRTSGSYNEQFF.

This rearrangement joins TRBV18 to TRBJ1-1; D might be TRBD1 (5 bases). Germline CDR1 and CDR2: KGHSH and LQKENI. Trimming pared 0 bases from V and 0 bases from J, leaving 14 bases between. This CDR3 spans 17 amino acids. CDR3 coding DNA: TGTGCCAGCTCACCACCGTTGGCAGGGATTATGAACACTGAAGCTTTCTTT. Translated: CASSPPLAGIMNTEAFF. Variable domain in full (rest from reference TRBV18 and TRBJ1-1): NAGVMQNPRHLVRRRGQEARLRCSPMKGHSHVYWYRQLPEEGLKFMVYLQKENIIDESGMPKERFSAEFPKEGPSILRIQQVVRGDSAAYFCASSPPLAGIMNTEAFFGQGTRLTVV.

The V gene is TRBV6-5, the J gene TRBJ2-3; 9 nucleotides match TRBD1. The CDR3 is 14 amino acids. The germline V gene encodes CDR1 MNHEY and CDR2 SVGAGI. V gave up 6 bases and J gave up 6 bases; unmatched junction bases: 7. Here the CDR3 DNA reads TGTGCCAGCAGCCTGTGGACAGGGGTGGATACGCAGTATTTT. Translating it yields CASSLWTGVDTQYF.

The V and J genes are TRBV7-9 and TRBJ1-1, with TRBD1 matching over 10 bases. With 5 bases clipped from V and 7 bases from J, the junction kept 13 bases outside the gene matches. The CDR3 length is 16 residues. Germline CDR1 is SEHNR and CDR2 is FQNEAQ (reference sequence). CDR3 residues: CASSPHPGQGRGEAFF. The CDR3 DNA is TGTGCCAGCAGCCCCCACCCGGGACAGGGGAGGGGTGAAGCTTTCTTT.

The rearrangement uses TRBV4-1 and TRBJ2-7; 7 bases are a match to TRBD2. V trimming: 0 bases; J trimming: 3 bases; junction bases outside the gene matches: 5. Germline CDR1 MGHRA, CDR2 YSYEKL. The CDR3 totals 15 residues. The CDR3 protein is CASSQDLAGDYEQYF. CDR3 nucleotides: TGCGCCAGCAGCCAAGATCTTGCGGGGGACTACGAGCAGTACTTC.

This chain links TRBV7-5 with TRBJ1-5. TRBV7-5 is noted as a pseudogene. The CDR3 sequence is 14 residues long. The CDR3 DNA sequence: TGTGCCAGAAGCTTAGGGGCGAGGAATCAGCCCCAGCATTTT. Its translation: CARSLGARNQPQHF.

V is TRBV12-3 or TRBV12-4 and J is TRBJ1-5; D ambiguous. Trimming pared 1 base from V and 4 bases from J, leaving 5 bases between. The CDR3 consists of 13 residues. This chain's CDR3 is CASSLVLNQPQHF. CDR3 DNA sequence: TGTGCCAGCAGTTTAGTCCTAAATCAGCCCCAGCATTTT.

The rearrangement uses TRBV29-1 and TRBJ2-7; 8 bases fit TRBD1. V trimming: 5 bases; J trimming: 0 bases; junction bases outside the gene matches: 9. The CDR3 has 15 amino acids. Germline V gives CDR1 SQVTM, CDR2 ANQGSEA. The CDR3 region has the DNA TGCAGCGTTTTCGGACAGGGTCATCCCTCCTACGAGCAGTACTTC. This encodes CSVFGQGHPSYEQYF.